This T cell receptor (beta chain) was observed in a study of T-cell memory formation after mild COVID-19. The germline V gene encodes CDR1 SQVTM and CDR2 ANQGSEA. The CDR3 runs 14 residues. The V and J ends lost 7 bases and 6 bases, in that order; junction bases with no gene match: 8. Study-wide results and limits: Mostly located in CM and EM were contracting CD4+ clones, with contracting CD8+ clones located in EMRA. From day 15 to 85, contracting clones were balanced between CD4 and CD8, whereas later expanders leaned toward CD4+. Detection of some responders pre-infection suggested pre-existing cross-reactive memory T cells participated.

MiXCR, applied by TCRdb to the 5' RACE reads, yields one record per CDR3 protein. Of some 100,000 distinct CDR3 sequences in the sample, over 8.5% were seen once. This clonotype was detected a few times. The antigen is unknown. The chain links TRBV29-1 to TRBJ2-5; 13 positions agree with TRBD2. The sequencing sample was made of PBMCs or a T cell subset sorted from them (not recorded which). This TCR came from a man in his late teens or twenties who had mild COVID-19 (a few samples of this study predate the infection). Cell type and time point are not known. The CDR3 DNA follows: TGCAGCGCTTGGACTAGCGGGGGAGGAAAGACCCAGTACTTC. Residues: CSAWTSGGGKTQYF. The whole variable domain, remainder taken from reference TRBV29-1 and TRBJ2-5, is SAVISQKPSRDICQRGTSLTIQCQVDSQVTMMFWYRQQPGQSLTLIATANQGSEATYESGFVIDKFPISRPNLTFSTLTVSNMSPEDSSIYLCSAWTSGGGKTQYFGPGTRLLVL.